This T cell receptor beta chain emerged from a study of blood T cell repertoires in COVID-19. The overall study: The study drew acute and convalescent COVID-19 samples from the United States, Italy and Spain. T cells, B-cell-depleted T cells, or PBMCs supplied cDNA or gDNA.

The CDR3 is 14 residues long. Per the germline V gene, CDR1 is SEHNR and CDR2 is FQNEAQ (reference sequence). V was clipped by 1 base and J by 7 bases; unmatched bases: 6. The data were produced by immunoSEQ multiplex PCR, yet TCRdb's version contains in-frame clones alone and is incomplete. Altogether 170,000 or so clones are present, 86% being singletons, with the ten largest covering 7%. V is TRBV7-9 and J is TRBJ1-2; 7 bases fit TRBD1. This clonotype was obtained from a man aged 50 to 59 with active or convalescent COVID-19. The specimen sequenced was peripheral blood. CDR3 sequence reads: CASSLETGAGGYTF. CDR3 DNA: TGTGCCAGCAGCTTAGAAACAGGGGCGGGTGGCTACACCTTC. Drawing the rest from reference TRBV7-9 and TRBJ1-2, the complete variable domain is DTGVSQNPRHKITKRGQNVTFRCDPISEHNRLYWYRQTLGQGPEFLTYFQNEAQLEKSRLLSDRFSAERPKGSFSTLEIQRTEQGDSAMYLCASSLETGAGGYTFGSGTRLTVV.